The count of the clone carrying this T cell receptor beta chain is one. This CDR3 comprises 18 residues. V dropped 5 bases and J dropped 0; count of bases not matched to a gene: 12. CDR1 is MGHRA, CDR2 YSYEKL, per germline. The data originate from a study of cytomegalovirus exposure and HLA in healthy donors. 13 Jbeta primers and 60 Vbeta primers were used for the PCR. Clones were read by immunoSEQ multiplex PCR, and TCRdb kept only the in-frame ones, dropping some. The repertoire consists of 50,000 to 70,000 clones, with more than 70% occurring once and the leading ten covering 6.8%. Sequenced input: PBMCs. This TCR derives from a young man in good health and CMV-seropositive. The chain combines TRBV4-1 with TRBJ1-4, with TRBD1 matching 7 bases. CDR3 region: CASSIRQGPKATNEKLFF. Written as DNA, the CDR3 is TGCGCCAGCAGCATTCGACAGGGACCCAAAGCAACTAATGAAAAACTGTTTTTT.